Sequencing of this T cell receptor (beta chain) was carried out in a study of T cell clones after liver transplantation. Study summary: A pre-transplant mixed lymphocyte reaction with TCRbeta sequencing defined graft-donor-reactive clones followed in post-transplant blood.

This CDR3 has 15 amino acids. V lost 3 bases, J lost 2 bases, and 5 bases stayed unmatched. Per the germline V gene, CDR1 is SGDLS and CDR2 is YYNGEE. Study-wide results and caveats: Conclusions were preliminary, with small, heterogeneous patient groups.

The assay was immunoSEQ multiplex PCR, and TCRdb's table has in-frame clones only and misses some. The sample has 70,000 or so clones, 80% to 95% seen once; the top ten hold 0.98%. Turning to this clone: Its antigen is not known.

The sample was CD4+ T cells from blood, taken about 27 months after liver transplant. The origin of this receptor is a human patient who received a liver transplant. Some of these T cells may belong to the graft donor. The chain joins TRBV9 to TRBJ1-3; 7 nucleotides line up with TRBD1. For the CDR3, the DNA is TGTGCCAGCAGCGCCGACAGGGCCCCTGGAAACACCATATATTTT. Its protein is CASSADRAPGNTIYF. Based on the CDR3 plus reference TRBV9 and TRBJ1-3, the full variable domain is DSGVTQTPKHLITATGQRVTLRCSPRSGDLSVYWYQQSLDQGLQFLIQYYNGEERAKGNILERFSAQQFPDLHSELNLSSLELGDSALYFCASSADRAPGNTIYFGEGSWLTVV.